This T cell receptor beta chain was sequenced for a study of STAT3 mutations in large granular lymphocyte leukemia. Study overall: Over half of T-LGLL patients had one or more immunosuppressive regimens. General study points: No sample exists from the first appearance of each clone. Every T-LGLL patient had at least one immunodominant TCRbeta clonotype.

V lost 5 bases and J lost 4, with 12 bases in between. In germline, CDR1 is GTSNPN, CDR2 SVGIG (reference sequence). CDR3 length equals 13 residues. As concerns this clone: Its matching antigen is unknown.

Here immunoSEQ multiplex PCR was the method, and the copy in TCRdb shows in-frame clones only, minus some. The data hold around 8,500 clones, with around 90% observed a single time. This TCR was recovered from a man of 80 years or more with T-cell large granular lymphocyte leukemia. Some clones in this sample may be carry-over from other donors' samples. The rearrangement uses TRBV30 and TRBJ1-5; D ambiguous. Sequenced input: peripheral blood mononuclear cells. Here the CDR3 reads CAWGQSLNQPQHF. CDR3 nucleotides: TGTGCCTGGGGGCAGAGTCTAAATCAGCCCCAGCATTTT.